This T cell receptor beta chain was sequenced in a study of Graves' ophthalmopathy and Graves' hyperthyroidism. The study amplified TCR beta CDR3 regions using RNA transcripts. RT-PCR was first run with HTBI primers, then multiplex PCR in a second round. TCRdb called the multiplex PCR reads again in MiXCR, with one record for every CDR3 protein. This sample has 660,000 or so distinct CDR3 sequences, with 35% to 50% found just once. Germline CDR1 SGHRS, CDR2 YFSETQ. V lost 4 bases to trimming and J lost 0 bases, with 19 bases between them. The CDR3 runs to 17 residues. This receptor was obtained from an adult man with Graves' ophthalmopathy. The source material was peripheral blood. The genes are TRBV5-1 and TRBJ1-2; D ambiguous. CDR3 DNA: TGCGCCAGCAGCGGGGAAGGACTCCAATCGCCTAACTATGGCTACACCTTC. This codes for CASSGEGLQSPNYGYTF. Full variable domain (rest looked up from reference TRBV5-1 and TRBJ1-2): KAGVTQTPRYLIKTRGQQVTLSCSPISGHRSVSWYQQTPGQGLQFLFEYFSETQRNKGNFPGRFSGRQFSNSRSEMNVSTLELGDSALYLCASSGEGLQSPNYGYTFGSGTRLTVV.